Below are 3 T cell receptor beta chains sequenced from a single sample in a study of blood T cell repertoires in COVID-19 (dated by TCRdb to the early 2020s). The library was produced with the immunoSEQ multiplex PCR assay. In TCRdb, the immuneACCESS table is reduced to in-frame sequences with V and J assigned. These tables do not hold every clone; where another copy was compared, an unresolved V gene accounts for under half, and the others remain unexplained. The sample table shows under 250,000 clones, and roughly 88% are seen once. Clones ranked in the top ten supply around 30% of the sample. Sequencing was performed on peripheral blood. These receptors came from a man aged 40-49 years with acute or convalescent COVID-19.

The chain combines TRBV4-1 with TRBJ2-7, with TRBD2 matching over 12 bases. Germline CDR1 and CDR2: MGHRA and YSYEKL. The ends lost 4 bases at V and 4 bases at J; junction bases unmatched: 5. CDR3 length: 15 amino acids. CDR3 sequence reads: CASSLPTSGRYEQYF. DNA for the CDR3: TGCGCCAGCAGCCTCCCAACTAGCGGGAGGTACGAGCAGTACTTC.

Remarks on this clone: The germline gene is not matched at one end of the junction; a read error may be the cause. The V call is TRBV30, the J call TRBJ2-4; 11 nucleotides line up with TRBD2. CDR1 and CDR2 from the germline V gene are GTSNPN and SVGIG (reference sequence). This CDR3 spans 14 amino acids. CDR3 residues: CAWSLSPTSGSLRF. The CDR3 DNA reads TGTGCCTGGAGTCTCTCCCCAACTAGCGGGAGTTTAAGGTTC.

V usage is TRBV28 and J usage is TRBJ1-1, with 8 bases that match TRBD1. This CDR3 is built from 15 residues. Looked up from germline, CDR1 is MDHEN and CDR2 is SYDVKM. V shed 6 bases and J 4 bases; nucleotides not matched to a gene: 10. CDR3 protein: CASSRDRPIVTEAFF. The CDR3 region has the DNA TGTGCCAGCAGCCGGGACAGGCCAATAGTCACTGAAGCTTTCTTT.